These 9 T cell receptor beta chains were sequenced from one sample in a study of blood T cell repertoires in COVID-19 (dated by TCRdb to 2019 to 2021). The library was prepared using the immunoSEQ multiplex PCR assay. TCRdb limited this immuneACCESS table to in-frame rearrangements with V and J called. A share of clones is missing; checked studies link under half to unresolved V genes, and the rest is unexplained. The sample yields roughly 100,000 clones; 84% were counted once. Of the sample, 10% to 15% falls within the top ten clones. The sequenced material came from peripheral blood. The receptors come from a human donor in a cohort sampled during active or convalescent COVID-19.

This clone was observed a few times. This chain uses TRBV4-1 with TRBJ2-7, with 8 bases fitting TRBD1. The germline V gene encodes CDR1 MGHRA and CDR2 YSYEKL. With V trimmed by 4 bases and J by 2 bases, 10 bases remained unmatched. The CDR3 runs 16 residues. The CDR3 is CASSLTGQGMTYEQYF. CDR3 DNA sequence: TGCGCCAGCAGCCTTACAGGACAGGGCATGACCTACGAGCAGTACTTC.

J is TRBJ2-3 and V is TRBV7-9; TRBD2 is a possible D gene (6 bases). Trimming stripped 2 bases from V and 2 bases from J, with 11 bases between. This CDR3 contains 15 residues. Germline V gene sequence: CDR1 SEHNR, CDR2 FQNEAQ (reference sequence). The CDR3 DNA is TGTGCCAGCAGCTTACTAGCGAGATACACAGATACGCAGTATTTT. Its protein product is CASSLLARYTDTQYF.

J is TRBJ1-5 and V is TRBV19, with TRBD1 matching over 7 bases. Trimming cost V 7 bases and J 1 base; bases outside gene matches: 22. Germline CDR1 reads LNHDA; CDR2 reads SQIVND (reference sequence). This CDR3 is built from 20 residues. CDR3 sequence reads: CASTPRGWGQIVSSNQPQHF. CDR3 coding DNA: TGTGCCAGTACCCCCAGGGGGTGGGGACAGATAGTTTCGAGCAATCAGCCCCAGCATTTT.

The V gene is TRBV28, the J gene TRBJ1-6; the D is unclear. V gave up 3 bases and J gave up 10 bases, with 7 bases separating them. CDR3 length: 12 residues. In germline, CDR1 is MDHEN, CDR2 SYDVKM. The CDR3 DNA is TGTGCCAGCAGTTTGGAGCGCTCACCCCTCCACTTT. Protein product: CASSLERSPLHF.

The chain uses TRBV5-5 and TRBJ1-5; 9 bases fit TRBD1. From germline, CDR1 is SGHKS and CDR2 YYEKEE (reference sequence). CDR3 length: 15 residues. V lost 4 bases and J lost 6; bases outside the gene matches: 8. The CDR3 coding sequence is TGTGCCAGCAGCGGCGGGACAGGGAACGGTCAGCCCCAGCATTTT. As protein: CASSGGTGNGQPQHF.

This clone was picked up one time. The rearrangement uses TRBV6-2 or TRBV6-3 and TRBJ1-5, with no clear D. The germline gives CDR1 MNHEY, CDR2 SVGEGT. The CDR3 is made up of 13 amino acids. The germline V and J ends were trimmed by 2 bases and 6 bases, with 8 bases remaining between them. The CDR3 region is CASSYLSVQPQHF. CDR3 bases: TGTGCCAGCAGTTACCTATCGGTTCAGCCCCAGCATTTT.

The rearrangement uses TRBV7-3 and TRBJ2-7; D might be TRBD1 (6 bases). Deletions cut 4 bases from V and 7 bases from J, with 11 bases between. The V gene's germline CDR1 is SGHTA and CDR2 FQGTGA. This CDR3 contains 12 residues. The CDR3 bases are TGTGCCAGCAGCTCATCAGGGGTTGAGCAGTACTTC. Encoded protein: CASSSSGVEQYF.

The chain joins TRBV30 to TRBJ1-3; D may be TRBD1 (6 bases). The length of the CDR3 is 16 residues. V was shortened by 3 bases and J by 2 bases, with 17 bases between the two germline ends. CDR1 and CDR2 from the germline V gene are GTSNPN and SVGIG (reference sequence). The CDR3 is CAWSPPWGLAGNTIYF. The CDR3 DNA follows: TGTGCCTGGAGCCCCCCTTGGGGGCTGGCTGGAAACACCATATATTTT.

The CDR3 DNA is TGTGCCAGCAGCCCCCTCCCCACCCTAAACGGAAACACCATATATTTT. Translating it yields CASSPLPTLNGNTIYF. This rearrangement joins TRBV7-2 to TRBJ1-3; D not resolved. Per the germline V gene, CDR1 is SGHTA and CDR2 is FQGNSA. The V end lost 5 bases, the J end lost 4 bases, and 18 bases lay between the germline ends. This CDR3 spans 16 amino acids.